These T cell receptor beta chains were read from a single sample in a study of Tregs in tolerant kidney transplant recipients. Some clones are missing from TCRdb's copy, which holds only in-frame ones; the method was immunoSEQ multiplex PCR. Of about 18,000 clones in the sample, about four fifths were seen once. Input material: Tregs from blood. The origin of the receptors is a human donor in good health. Each CDR3 is given with its conserved first and last residue.

j_call v_call cdr3_aa
TRBJ2-2 TRBV11-2 CASSTGLAGNTGELFF
TRBJ2-3 TRBV19 CASSGGAITDTQYF
TRBJ2-7 TRBV28 CASLAGQGYEQYF
TRBJ1-6 TRBV7-2 CASSLSARSSSYNSPLHF
TRBJ1-2 TRBV7-8 CASSLKITGGANYGYTF
TRBJ2-2 TRBV2 CASGSGRAPGELFF
TRBJ1-2 TRBV4-2 CASSQVNLDGYTF
TRBJ2-3 TRBV5-5 CASSSRVSGGRDTQYF
TRBJ2-3 TRBV12-5 CASGTSTDTQYF
TRBJ2-1 TRBV6-5 CASSYWQPRNNEQFF
TRBJ1-5 TRBV7-9 CASSQWGDQPQHF
TRBJ1-6 TRBV7-2 CASSPYPQGMNSPLHF
TRBJ2-1 TRBV4-1 CASSRTSGALIHNEQFF
TRBJ2-7 TRBV7-9 CASSLYYEQYF
TRBJ2-5 TRBV11-2 CASSLNEETQYF
TRBJ2-1 TRBV7-3 CASSLSSGDEQFF
TRBJ2-2 TRBV5-1 CASSLNQGAWTGELFF
TRBJ2-7 TRBV5-6 CASSLATDLFADEQYF
TRBJ1-3 TRBV19 CASSLPFGGSGNTIYF
TRBJ2-3 TRBV19 CASNSGQDFSTDTQYF
TRBJ1-2 TRBV6-6 CASSRQANYGYTF
TRBJ2-7 TRBV9 CASSPGEGGVLGQYF
TRBJ2-2 TRBV5-5 CASSSDRTGELFF
TRBJ2-6 TRBV7-8 CASSFFRGTSGANVLTF
TRBJ1-1 TRBV7-2 CASSSDMNTEAFF
TRBJ2-4 TRBV10-1 CASIFTGCLGPTSAGAKNIQYF
TRBJ2-3 TRBV7-3 CASSERGAEDTQYF